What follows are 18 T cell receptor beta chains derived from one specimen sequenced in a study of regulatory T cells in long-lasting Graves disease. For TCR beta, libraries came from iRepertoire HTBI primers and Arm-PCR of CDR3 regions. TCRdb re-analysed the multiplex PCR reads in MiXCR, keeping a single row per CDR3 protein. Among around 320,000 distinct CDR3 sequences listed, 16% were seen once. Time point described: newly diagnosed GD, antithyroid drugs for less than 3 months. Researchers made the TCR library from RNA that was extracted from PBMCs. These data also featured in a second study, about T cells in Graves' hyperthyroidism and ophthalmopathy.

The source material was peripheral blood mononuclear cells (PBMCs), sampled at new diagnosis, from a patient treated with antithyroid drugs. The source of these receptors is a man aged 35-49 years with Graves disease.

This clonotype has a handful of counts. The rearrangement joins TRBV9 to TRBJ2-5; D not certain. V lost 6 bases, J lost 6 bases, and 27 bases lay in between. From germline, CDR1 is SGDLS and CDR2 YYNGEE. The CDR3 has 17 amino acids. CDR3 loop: CASKVSPDTANNKTQYF. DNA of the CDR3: TGTGCCAGCAAAGTAAGCCCCGATACAGCGAATAACAAGACCCAGTACTTC. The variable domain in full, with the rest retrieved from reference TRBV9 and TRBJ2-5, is DSGVTQTPKHLITATGQRVTLRCSPRSGDLSVYWYQQSLDQGLQFLIQYYNGEERAKGNILERFSAQQFPDLHSELNLSSLELGDSALYFCASKVSPDTANNKTQYFGPGTRLLVL.

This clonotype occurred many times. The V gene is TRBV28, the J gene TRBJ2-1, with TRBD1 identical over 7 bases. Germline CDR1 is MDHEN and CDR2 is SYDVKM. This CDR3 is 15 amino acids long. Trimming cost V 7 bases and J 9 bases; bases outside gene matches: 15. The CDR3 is CASNGAGTVLIEQFF. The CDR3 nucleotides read TGTGCCAGCAATGGAGCCGGGACAGTTCTCATTGAGCAGTTCTTC.

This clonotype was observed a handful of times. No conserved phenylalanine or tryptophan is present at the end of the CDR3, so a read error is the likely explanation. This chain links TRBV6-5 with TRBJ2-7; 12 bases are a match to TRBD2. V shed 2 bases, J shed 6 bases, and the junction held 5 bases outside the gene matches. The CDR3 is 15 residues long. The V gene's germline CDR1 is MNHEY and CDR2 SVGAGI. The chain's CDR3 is CASSYRTSGAGEQYL. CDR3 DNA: TGTGCCAGCAGTTACCGGACTAGCGGGGCCGGCGAGCAGTACCTC.

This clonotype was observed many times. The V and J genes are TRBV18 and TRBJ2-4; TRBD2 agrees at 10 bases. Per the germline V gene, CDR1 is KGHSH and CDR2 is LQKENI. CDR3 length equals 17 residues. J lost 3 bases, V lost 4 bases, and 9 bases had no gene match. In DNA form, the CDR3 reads TGTGCCAGCTCACAAAATCTAGCGGGGGTCGTCAAAAACATTCAGTACTTC. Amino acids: CASSQNLAGVVKNIQYF.

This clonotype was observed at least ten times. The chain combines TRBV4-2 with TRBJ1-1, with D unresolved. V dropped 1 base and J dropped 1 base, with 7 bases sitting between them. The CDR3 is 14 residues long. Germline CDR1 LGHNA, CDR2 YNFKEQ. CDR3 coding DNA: TGTGCCAGCAGCCAAGTCAAGCCGAACACTGAAGCTTTCTTT. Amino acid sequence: CASSQVKPNTEAFF.

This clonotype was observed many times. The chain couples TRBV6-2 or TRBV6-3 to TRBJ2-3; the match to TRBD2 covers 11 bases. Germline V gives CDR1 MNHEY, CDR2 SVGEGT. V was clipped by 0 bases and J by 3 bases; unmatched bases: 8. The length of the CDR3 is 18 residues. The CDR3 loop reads CASSYSPVAGGPTDTQYF. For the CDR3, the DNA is TGTGCCAGCAGTTACTCGCCGGTAGCGGGGGGGCCAACAGATACGCAGTATTTT.

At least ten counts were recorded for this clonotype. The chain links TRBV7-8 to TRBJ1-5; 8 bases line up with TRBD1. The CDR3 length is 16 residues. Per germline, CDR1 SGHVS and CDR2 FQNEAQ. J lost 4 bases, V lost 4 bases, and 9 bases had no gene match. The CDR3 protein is CASSSYRTGLNQPQHF. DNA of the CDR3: TGTGCCAGCAGCTCGTATAGGACAGGGTTAAATCAGCCCCAGCATTTT.

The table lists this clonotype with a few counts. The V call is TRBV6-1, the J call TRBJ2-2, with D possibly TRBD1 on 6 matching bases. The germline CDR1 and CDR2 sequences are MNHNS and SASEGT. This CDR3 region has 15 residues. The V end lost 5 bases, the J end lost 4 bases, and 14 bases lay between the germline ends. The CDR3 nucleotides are TGTGCCAGCAGTCCTCTCATAGGGGGCACCGGGGAGCTGTTTTTT. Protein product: CASSPLIGGTGELFF.

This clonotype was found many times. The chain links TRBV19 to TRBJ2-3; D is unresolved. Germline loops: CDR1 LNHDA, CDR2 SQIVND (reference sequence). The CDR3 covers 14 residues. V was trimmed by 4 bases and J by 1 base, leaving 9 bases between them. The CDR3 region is CASSTIWGTDTQYF. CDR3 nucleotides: TGTGCCAGTAGTACAATCTGGGGCACAGATACGCAGTATTTT.

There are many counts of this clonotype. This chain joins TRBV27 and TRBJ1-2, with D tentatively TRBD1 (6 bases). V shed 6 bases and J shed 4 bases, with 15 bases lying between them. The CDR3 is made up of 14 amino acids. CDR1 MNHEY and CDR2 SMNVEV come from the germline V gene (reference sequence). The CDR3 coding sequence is TGTGCCAGCAGGGTCGGGGGGGCCCCCTATGGCTACACCTTC. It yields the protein CASRVGGAPYGYTF.

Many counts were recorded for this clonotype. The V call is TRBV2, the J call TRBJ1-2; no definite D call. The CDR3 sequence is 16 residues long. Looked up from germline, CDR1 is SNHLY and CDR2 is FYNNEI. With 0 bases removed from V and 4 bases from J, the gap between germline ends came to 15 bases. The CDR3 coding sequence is TGTGCCAGCAGTGAAGCGCGAGTGGGCGGACTCTATGGCTACACCTTC. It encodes CASSEARVGGLYGYTF.

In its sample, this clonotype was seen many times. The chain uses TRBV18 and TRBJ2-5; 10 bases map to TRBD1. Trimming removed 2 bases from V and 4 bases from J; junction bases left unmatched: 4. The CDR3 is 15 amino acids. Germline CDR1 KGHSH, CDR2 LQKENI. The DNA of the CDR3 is TGTGCCAGCTCACCAGGGGACAGGGGAAGAGAGACCCAGTACTTC. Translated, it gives CASSPGDRGRETQYF.

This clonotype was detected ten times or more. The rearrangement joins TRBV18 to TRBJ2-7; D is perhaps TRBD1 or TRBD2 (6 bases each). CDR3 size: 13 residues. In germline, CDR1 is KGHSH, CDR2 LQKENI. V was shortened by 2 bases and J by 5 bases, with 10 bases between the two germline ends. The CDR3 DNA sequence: TGTGCCAGCTCACCAGCCGGGGGCCACGAGCAGTACTTC. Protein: CASSPAGGHEQYF.

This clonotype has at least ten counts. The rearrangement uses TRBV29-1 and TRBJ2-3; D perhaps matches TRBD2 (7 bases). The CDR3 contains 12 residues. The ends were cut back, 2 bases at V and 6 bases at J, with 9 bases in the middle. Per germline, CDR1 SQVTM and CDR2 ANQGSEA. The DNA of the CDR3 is TGCAGCGTTGAACGGGGGGCCGATACGCAGTATTTT. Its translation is CSVERGADTQYF.

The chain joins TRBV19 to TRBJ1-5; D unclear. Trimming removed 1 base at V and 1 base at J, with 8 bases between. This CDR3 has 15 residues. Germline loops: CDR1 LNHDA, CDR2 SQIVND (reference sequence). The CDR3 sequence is CASSIAGRSNQPQHF. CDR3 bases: TGTGCCAGTAGTATAGCCGGACGGAGCAATCAGCCCCAGCATTTT.

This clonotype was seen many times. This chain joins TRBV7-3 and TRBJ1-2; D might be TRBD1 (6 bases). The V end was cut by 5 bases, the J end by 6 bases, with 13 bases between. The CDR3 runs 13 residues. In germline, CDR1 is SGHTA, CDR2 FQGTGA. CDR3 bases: TGTGCCAGCAGCGCGCAGGGGAAGAATGGCTACACCTTC. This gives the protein CASSAQGKNGYTF.

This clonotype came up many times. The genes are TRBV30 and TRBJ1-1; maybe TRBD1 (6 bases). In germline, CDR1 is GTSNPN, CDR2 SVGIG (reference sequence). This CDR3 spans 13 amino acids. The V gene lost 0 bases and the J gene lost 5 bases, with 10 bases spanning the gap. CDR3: CAWSVEGGTEAFF. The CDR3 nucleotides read TGTGCCTGGAGTGTAGAGGGGGGAACTGAAGCTTTCTTT. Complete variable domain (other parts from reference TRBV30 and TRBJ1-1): SQTIHQWPATLVQPVGSPLSLECTVEGTSNPNLYWYRQAAGRGLQLLFYSVGIGQISSEVPQNLSASRPQDRQFILSSKKLLLSDSGFYLCAWSVEGGTEAFFGQGTRLTVV.

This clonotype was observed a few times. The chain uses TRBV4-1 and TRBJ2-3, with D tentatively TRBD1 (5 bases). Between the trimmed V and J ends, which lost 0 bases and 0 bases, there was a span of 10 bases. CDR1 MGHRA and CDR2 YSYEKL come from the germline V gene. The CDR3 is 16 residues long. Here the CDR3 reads CASSQDGALSTDTQYF. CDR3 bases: TGCGCCAGCAGCCAAGATGGGGCTTTAAGCACAGATACGCAGTATTTT.